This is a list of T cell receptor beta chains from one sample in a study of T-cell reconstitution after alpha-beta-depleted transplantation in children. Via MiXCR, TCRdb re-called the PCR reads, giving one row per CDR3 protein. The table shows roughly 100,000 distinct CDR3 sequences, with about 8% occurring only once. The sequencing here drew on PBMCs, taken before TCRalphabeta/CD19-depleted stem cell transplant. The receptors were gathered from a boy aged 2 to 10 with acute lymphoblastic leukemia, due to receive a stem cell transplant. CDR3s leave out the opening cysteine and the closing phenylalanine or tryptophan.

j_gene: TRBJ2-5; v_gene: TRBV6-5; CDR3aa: ASSYGGTLQETQY
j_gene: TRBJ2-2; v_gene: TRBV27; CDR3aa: ASSLRAGELF
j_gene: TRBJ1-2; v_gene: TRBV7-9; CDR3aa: ASSSTGYT
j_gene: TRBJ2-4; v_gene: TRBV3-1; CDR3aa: ASSQDPDGSNIQY
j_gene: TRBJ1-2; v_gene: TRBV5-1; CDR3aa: ASTPGGQGVGYGYT
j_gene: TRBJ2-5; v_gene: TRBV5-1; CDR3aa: ASSLYREETQY
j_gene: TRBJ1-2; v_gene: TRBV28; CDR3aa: ASTRDYGYT
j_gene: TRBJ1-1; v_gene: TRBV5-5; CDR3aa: ASSHKSPTEAF
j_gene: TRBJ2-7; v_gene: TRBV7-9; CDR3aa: ASSLLEGMSEQY
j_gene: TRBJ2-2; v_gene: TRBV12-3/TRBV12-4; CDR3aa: ASSWDRNTGELF
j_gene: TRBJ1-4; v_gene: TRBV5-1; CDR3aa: ASRDPGQFNEKLF
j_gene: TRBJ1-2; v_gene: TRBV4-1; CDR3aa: ASSQGSGFLGYT
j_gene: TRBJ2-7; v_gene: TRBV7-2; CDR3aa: ASSLGTWGPRDEQY
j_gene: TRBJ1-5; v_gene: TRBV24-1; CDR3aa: ATSWSGNQPQH